The rows below give T cell receptor beta chains drawn from one sample of a study of blood T cell repertoires in COVID-19. TCRdb's copy holds only in-frame clones and misses some; the assay was immunoSEQ multiplex PCR. The sample has 300,000 or so clones; around 87% are singletons. Sample: peripheral blood. All receptors come from a man in his fifties or sixties with active or convalescent COVID-19. Each CDR3 is given with its conserved first and last residue. Each record gives: CDR3 DNA, CDR3 protein, V gene, J gene, D gene, clone size. The D gene is left open where the match is weak. Size tells how often a clone was seen (once, few, many) or the class of an expanded clone, and some rows leave it out.

DNA: TGCGCCAGCAGCCAACAGCCCCCAGACAGGGGGCTTTTTGGCTACACCTTC
CDR3: CASSQQPPDRGLFGYTF
V: TRBV4-1
J: TRBJ1-2
D: TRBD1
size: .

DNA: TGTGCCAGCAGCCAAGACGGACTCCGGAACACTGAAGCTTTCTTT
CDR3: CASSQDGLRNTEAFF
V: TRBV3-1/TRBV3-2
J: TRBJ1-1
D: .
size: .

DNA: TGTGCCAGCAGCCCGCGGTTCAAAGAGCAGTACTTC
CDR3: CASSPRFKEQYF
V: TRBV7-8
J: TRBJ2-7
D: .
size: .

DNA: TGCAGCGTTTCAGTGAACACTGAAGCTTTCTTT
CDR3: CSVSVNTEAFF
V: TRBV29-1
J: TRBJ1-1
D: .
size: .

DNA: TGTGCCAGCTCAGTGGGCGAGACTAGCGCCCATGAGCAGTTCTTC
CDR3: CASSVGETSAHEQFF
V: TRBV18
J: TRBJ2-1
D: TRBD2
size: .

DNA: TGTGCCAGCACCCCCCGCCCGACCAGGTCTGAGTCCTACGAGCAGTACTTC
CDR3: CASTPRPTRSESYEQYF
V: TRBV6-2/TRBV6-3
J: TRBJ2-7
D: .
size: .

DNA: TGTGCCAGCGCGGGGGGCGGAGAGACCCAGTACTTC
CDR3: CASAGGGETQYF
V: TRBV9
J: TRBJ2-5
D: TRBD2
size: .

DNA: TGCGCCAGCAGCTTGGAGGGACAGGGAGCATACAATGAGCAGTTCTTC
CDR3: CASSLEGQGAYNEQFF
V: TRBV5-1
J: TRBJ2-1
D: TRBD1
size: .

DNA: TGTGCCAGCAGGAGGATTGCCGGGACTAGCGGGAGGTACGAGCAGTACTTC
CDR3: CASRRIAGTSGRYEQYF
V: TRBV2
J: TRBJ2-7
D: TRBD2
size: .

DNA: TGTGCCAGCAGCCGACACAGGGAAGACTACGAGCAGTACTTC
CDR3: CASSRHREDYEQYF
V: TRBV11-1
J: TRBJ2-7
D: .
size: .

DNA: TGTGCCAGCAGCCAAGATCTCAGGGACGAGCAGTACTTC
CDR3: CASSQDLRDEQYF
V: TRBV14
J: TRBJ2-7
D: .
size: .

DNA: TGTGCCAGCAGCCCAACTAGCGGGAGCACAGATACGCAGTATTTT
CDR3: CASSPTSGSTDTQYF
V: TRBV3-1/TRBV3-2
J: TRBJ2-3
D: TRBD2
size: .

DNA: TGTGCTAGTGCCCCGGGACAGGGGGGCCAAGAGACCCAGTACTTC
CDR3: CASAPGQGGQETQYF
V: TRBV12-5
J: TRBJ2-5
D: TRBD1
size: .

DNA: TGTGCCAGCAGTTTAGAGCGCAATCAGCCCCAGCATTTT
CDR3: CASSLERNQPQHF
V: TRBV12-3/TRBV12-4
J: TRBJ1-5
D: .
size: few

DNA: TGTGCCAGCAGCTCGGGACAGGGCGTTGAGACCCAGTACTTC
CDR3: CASSSGQGVETQYF
V: TRBV28
J: TRBJ2-5
D: TRBD1
size: few

DNA: TGCGCCAGCAGCCAAGAAAGAACCGGAGGGGAGACCCAGTACTTC
CDR3: CASSQERTGGETQYF
V: TRBV4-1
J: TRBJ2-5
D: .
size: .

DNA: TGTGCCACCAGTGATTTGCAAGACAGGACGGAGACCCAGTACTTC
CDR3: CATSDLQDRTETQYF
V: TRBV24-1
J: TRBJ2-5
D: .
size: .

DNA: TGTGCCAGCAGATTACGACAGGAAGCTTTCTTT
CDR3: CASRLRQEAFF
V: TRBV6-6
J: TRBJ1-1
D: .
size: .

DNA: TGTGCCAGCATGGGGACTAGTATGAGTTATGAGCAGTTCTTC
CDR3: CASMGTSMSYEQFF
V: TRBV5-6
J: TRBJ2-1
D: TRBD2
size: .

DNA: TGTGCCAGCAGTCAGACGGGACAGCAAGTTTCAATCTCTGGAAACACCATATATTTT
CDR3: CASSQTGQQVSISGNTIYF
V: TRBV6-6
J: TRBJ1-3
D: TRBD1
size: .

DNA: TGCAGCGTGGCGGGCCAGTCGGACTATGGCTACACCTTC
CDR3: CSVAGQSDYGYTF
V: TRBV29-1
J: TRBJ1-2
D: .
size: .

DNA: TGTGCCAGCAGCCAAGAGAGGGTAACTAATGAAAAACTGTTTTTT
CDR3: CASSQERVTNEKLFF
V: TRBV4-2
J: TRBJ1-4
D: .
size: .

DNA: TGTGCCATCAGTGAAAGGACAGCTTTATACACCTTC
CDR3: CAISERTALYTF
V: TRBV10-3
J: TRBJ1-2
D: .
size: .

DNA: TGCGCCAGCAGCCAAGATTTTGGGGGGGCAGTTATAAGCTATGGCTACACCTTC
CDR3: CASSQDFGGAVISYGYTF
V: TRBV4-1
J: TRBJ1-2
D: .
size: .

DNA: TGTGCCAGCACTGGGGACAGGGCCTTCTCTGGGGCCAACGTCCTGACTTTC
CDR3: CASTGDRAFSGANVLTF
V: TRBV2
J: TRBJ2-6
D: TRBD1
size: .

DNA: TGTGCCAGTAGCCTGACAGAGAACTATGGCTACACCTTC
CDR3: CASSLTENYGYTF
V: TRBV19
J: TRBJ1-2
D: .
size: .

DNA: TGTGCCAGCAGCAGGGGACAGGGAACGTCAGGCTACACCTTC
CDR3: CASSRGQGTSGYTF
V: TRBV3-1/TRBV3-2
J: TRBJ1-2
D: TRBD1
size: .

DNA: TGTGCCAGCGGCTCGTATAGCAATCAGCCCCAGCATTTT
CDR3: CASGSYSNQPQHF
V: TRBV28
J: TRBJ1-5
D: .
size: .

DNA: TGTGCCAGCAGCTTCTCCGCTGGGACAGGGGTCGGGGGAGTGAGGCCCCAGCATTTT
CDR3: CASSFSAGTGVGGVRPQHF
V: TRBV6-6
J: TRBJ1-5
D: TRBD1
size: once

DNA: TGTGCCAGCTCACCCAATGACCAGGGAAACACCGGGGAGCTGTTTTTT
CDR3: CASSPNDQGNTGELFF
V: TRBV18
J: TRBJ2-2
D: .
size: .

DNA: TGTGCCTATTCGACAGGCCCTTCTTCCTACTCTGGAAACACCATATATTTT
CDR3: CAYSTGPSSYSGNTIYF
V: TRBV30
J: TRBJ1-3
D: .
size: .

DNA: TGTGCCACCAGTGATTTGAGGACTACTATTAGTGAGCAGTTCTTC
CDR3: CATSDLRTTISEQFF
V: TRBV24-1
J: TRBJ2-1
D: .
size: once

DNA: TGTGCCTGGAGTCCCTTCAGACAGGGCTACACCTTC
CDR3: CAWSPFRQGYTF
V: TRBV30
J: TRBJ1-2
D: .
size: few

DNA: TGTGCCAGCAGCTTTGACAGGGCAACTGAAGCTTTCTTT
CDR3: CASSFDRATEAFF
V: TRBV6-5
J: TRBJ1-1
D: TRBD1
size: .

DNA: TGTGCCAGCAGCCCGAGCCGAGGTCGGCGCCTGAGCTCCTACGAGCAGTACTTC
CDR3: CASSPSRGRRLSSYEQYF
V: TRBV28
J: TRBJ2-7
D: .
size: .

DNA: TGCGCCAGCAGTCCTTGCAAACAGGGATTTACACCCGGGGAGCTGTTTTTT
CDR3: CASSPCKQGFTPGELFF
V: TRBV23-1
J: TRBJ2-2
D: .
size: .

DNA: TGCAGTGCTAGTCCTCAGACAGGATTTTCCTACGAGCAGTACTTC
CDR3: CSASPQTGFSYEQYF
V: TRBV20-1
J: TRBJ2-7
D: .
size: .